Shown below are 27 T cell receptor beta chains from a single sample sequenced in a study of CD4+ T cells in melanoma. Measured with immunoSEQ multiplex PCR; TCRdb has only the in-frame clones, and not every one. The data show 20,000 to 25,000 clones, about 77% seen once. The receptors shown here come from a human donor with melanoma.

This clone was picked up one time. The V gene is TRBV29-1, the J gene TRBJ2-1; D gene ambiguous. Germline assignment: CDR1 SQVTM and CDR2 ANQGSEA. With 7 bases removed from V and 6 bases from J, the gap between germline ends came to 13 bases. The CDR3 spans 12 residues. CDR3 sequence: CSAHVNRNEQFF. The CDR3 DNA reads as TGCAGCGCTCACGTAAATCGCAATGAGCAGTTCTTC.

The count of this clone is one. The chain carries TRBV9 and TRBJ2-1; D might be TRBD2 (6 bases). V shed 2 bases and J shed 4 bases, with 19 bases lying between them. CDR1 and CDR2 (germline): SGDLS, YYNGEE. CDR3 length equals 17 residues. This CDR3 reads CASSVGRGRGLYNEQFF. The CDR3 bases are TGTGCCAGCAGCGTTGGGCGAGGGCGGGGTCTGTACAATGAGCAGTTCTTC.

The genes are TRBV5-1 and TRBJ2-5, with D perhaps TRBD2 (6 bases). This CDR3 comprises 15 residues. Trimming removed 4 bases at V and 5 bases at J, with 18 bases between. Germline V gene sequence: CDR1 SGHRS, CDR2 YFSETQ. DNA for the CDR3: TGCGCCAGCAGCATCCAGGGAGGAGAGCAGGAGACCCAGTACTTC. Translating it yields CASSIQGGEQETQYF.

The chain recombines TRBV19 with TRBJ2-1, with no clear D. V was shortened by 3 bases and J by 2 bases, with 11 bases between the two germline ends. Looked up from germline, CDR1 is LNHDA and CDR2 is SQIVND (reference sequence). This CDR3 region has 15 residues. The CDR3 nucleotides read TGTGCCAGTAGTATGGCAGCGTTCCCCTACAATGAGCAGTTCTTC. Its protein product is CASSMAAFPYNEQFF.

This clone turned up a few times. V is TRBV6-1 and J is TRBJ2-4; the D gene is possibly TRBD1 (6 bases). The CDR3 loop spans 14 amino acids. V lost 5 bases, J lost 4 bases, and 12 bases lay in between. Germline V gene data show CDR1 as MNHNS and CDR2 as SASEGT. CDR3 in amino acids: CASSSDRLKNIQYF. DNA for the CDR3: TGTGCCAGCAGTTCTGACAGGTTGAAAAACATTCAGTACTTC.

CDR3 region: CASSDPLGEPFF. The CDR3 DNA follows: TGTGCCAGCAGTGATCCTCTTGGGGAACCTTTCTTT. The chain couples TRBV2 to TRBJ1-1; D ambiguous. Trimming cost V 3 bases and J 12 bases, with 14 bases left between them. This CDR3 has 12 residues. The germline gives CDR1 SNHLY, CDR2 FYNNEI.

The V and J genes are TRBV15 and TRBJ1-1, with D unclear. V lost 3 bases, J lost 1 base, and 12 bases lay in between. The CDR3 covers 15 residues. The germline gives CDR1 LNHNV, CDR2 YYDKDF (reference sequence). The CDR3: CATSSTGRKNTEAFF. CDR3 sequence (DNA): TGTGCCACCAGCAGTACCGGACGGAAGAACACTGAAGCTTTCTTT.

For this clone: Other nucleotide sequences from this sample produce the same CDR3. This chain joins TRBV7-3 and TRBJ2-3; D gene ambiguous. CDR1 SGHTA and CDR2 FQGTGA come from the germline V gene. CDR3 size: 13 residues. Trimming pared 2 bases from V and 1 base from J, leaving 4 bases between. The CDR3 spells CASSLARTDTQYF. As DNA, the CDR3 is TGTGCCAGCAGCTTAGCCCGCACAGATACGCAGTATTTT. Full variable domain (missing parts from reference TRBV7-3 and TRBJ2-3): GAGVSQTPSNKVTEKGKYVELRCDPISGHTALYWYRQSLGQGPEFLIYFQGTGAADDSGLPNDRFFAVRPEGSVSTLKIQRTERGDSAVYLCASSLARTDTQYFGPGTRLTVL.

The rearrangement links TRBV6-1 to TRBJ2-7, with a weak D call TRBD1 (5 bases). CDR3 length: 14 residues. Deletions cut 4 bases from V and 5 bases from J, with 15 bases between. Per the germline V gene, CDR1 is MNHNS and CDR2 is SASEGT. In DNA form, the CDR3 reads TGTGCCAGCAGTGTTGCCAGGGCGCGTGACGAGCAGTACTTC. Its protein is CASSVARARDEQYF.

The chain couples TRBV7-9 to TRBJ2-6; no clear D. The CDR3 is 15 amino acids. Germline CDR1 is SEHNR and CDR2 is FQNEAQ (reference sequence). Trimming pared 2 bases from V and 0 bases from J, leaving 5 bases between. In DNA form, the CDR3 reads TGTGCCAGCAGCTTACCGGGCTCTGGGGCCAACGTCCTGACTTTC. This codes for CASSLPGSGANVLTF.

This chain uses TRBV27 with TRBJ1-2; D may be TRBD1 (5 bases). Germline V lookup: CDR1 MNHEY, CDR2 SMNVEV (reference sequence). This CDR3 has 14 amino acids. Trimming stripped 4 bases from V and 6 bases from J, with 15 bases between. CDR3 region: CASSSLGRVHGYTF. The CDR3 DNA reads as TGTGCCAGCAGTTCCCTGGGCAGGGTCCATGGCTACACCTTC.

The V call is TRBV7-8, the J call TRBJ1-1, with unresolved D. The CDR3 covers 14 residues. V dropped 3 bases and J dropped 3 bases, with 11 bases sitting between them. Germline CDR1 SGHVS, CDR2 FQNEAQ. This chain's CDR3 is CASSFQAGDTEAFF. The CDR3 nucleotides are TGTGCCAGCAGCTTCCAGGCCGGGGACACTGAAGCTTTCTTT.

The CDR3 is CASSPATGTLYNEQFF. CDR3 coding DNA: TGCGCCAGCAGCCCGGCCACCGGGACATTATACAATGAGCAGTTCTTC. V is TRBV4-1 and J is TRBJ2-1; D possibly corresponds to TRBD1 (6 bases). V gave up 4 bases and J gave up 4 bases, with 17 bases separating them. Per the germline V gene, CDR1 is MGHRA and CDR2 is YSYEKL. This CDR3 contains 16 residues.

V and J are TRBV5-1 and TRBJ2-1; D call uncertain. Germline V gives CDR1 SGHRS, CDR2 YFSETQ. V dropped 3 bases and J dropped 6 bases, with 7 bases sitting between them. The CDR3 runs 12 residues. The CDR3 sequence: CASSSFGNEQFF. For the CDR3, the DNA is TGCGCCAGCAGCTCCTTCGGCAATGAGCAGTTCTTC.

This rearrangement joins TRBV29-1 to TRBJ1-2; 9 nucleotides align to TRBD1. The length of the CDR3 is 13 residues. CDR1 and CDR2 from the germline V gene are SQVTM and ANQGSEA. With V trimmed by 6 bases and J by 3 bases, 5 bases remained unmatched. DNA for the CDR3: TGCAGCGTCGTACAGGGGGCGGACTATGGCTACACCTTC. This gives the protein CSVVQGADYGYTF.

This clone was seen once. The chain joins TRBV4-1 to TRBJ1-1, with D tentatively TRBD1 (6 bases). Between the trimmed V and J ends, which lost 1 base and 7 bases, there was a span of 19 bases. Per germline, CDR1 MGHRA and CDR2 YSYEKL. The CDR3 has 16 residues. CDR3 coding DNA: TGCGCCAGCAGCCAAGTGGCCTCTCGGGGGGCGAATGAAGCTTTCTTT. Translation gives CASSQVASRGANEAFF.

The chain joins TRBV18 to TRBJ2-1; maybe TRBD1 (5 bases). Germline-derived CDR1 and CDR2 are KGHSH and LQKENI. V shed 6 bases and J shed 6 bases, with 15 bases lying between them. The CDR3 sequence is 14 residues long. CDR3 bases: TGTGCCAGCTCTCTTCAGGGCGCCCCCAATGAGCAGTTCTTC. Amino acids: CASSLQGAPNEQFF. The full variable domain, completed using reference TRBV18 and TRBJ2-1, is NAGVMQNPRHLVRRRGQEARLRCSPMKGHSHVYWYRQLPEEGLKFMVYLQKENIIDESGMPKERFSAEFPKEGPSILRIQQVVRGDSAAYFCASSLQGAPNEQFFGPGTRLTVL.

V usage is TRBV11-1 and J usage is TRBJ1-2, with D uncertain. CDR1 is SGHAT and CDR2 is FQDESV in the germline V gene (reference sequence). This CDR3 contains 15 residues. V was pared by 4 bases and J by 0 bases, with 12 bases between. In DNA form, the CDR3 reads TGTGCCAGCAGCTCGGACCGACGCCCTAACTATGGCTACACCTTC. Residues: CASSSDRRPNYGYTF.

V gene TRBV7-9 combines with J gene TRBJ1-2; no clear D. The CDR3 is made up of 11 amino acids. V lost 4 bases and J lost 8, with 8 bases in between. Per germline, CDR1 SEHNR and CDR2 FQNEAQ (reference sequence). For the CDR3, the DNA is TGTGCCAGCAGCTCGACGCGAGGCTACACCTTC. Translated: CASSSTRGYTF. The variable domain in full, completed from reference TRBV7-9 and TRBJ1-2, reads DTGVSQNPRHKITKRGQNVTFRCDPISEHNRLYWYRQTLGQGPEFLTYFQNEAQLEKSRLLSDRFSAERPKGSFSTLEIQRTEQGDSAMYLCASSSTRGYTFGSGTRLTVV.

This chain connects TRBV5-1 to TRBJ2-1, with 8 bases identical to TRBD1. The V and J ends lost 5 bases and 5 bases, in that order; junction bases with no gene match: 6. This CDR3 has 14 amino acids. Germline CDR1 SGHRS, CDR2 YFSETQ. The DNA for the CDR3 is TGCGCCAGCAGTATGACAGGGGTCGACAATGAGCAGTTCTTC. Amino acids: CASSMTGVDNEQFF. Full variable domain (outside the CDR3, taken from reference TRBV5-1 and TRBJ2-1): KAGVTQTPRYLIKTRGQQVTLSCSPISGHRSVSWYQQTPGQGLQFLFEYFSETQRNKGNFPGRFSGRQFSNSRSEMNVSTLELGDSALYLCASSMTGVDNEQFFGPGTRLTVL.

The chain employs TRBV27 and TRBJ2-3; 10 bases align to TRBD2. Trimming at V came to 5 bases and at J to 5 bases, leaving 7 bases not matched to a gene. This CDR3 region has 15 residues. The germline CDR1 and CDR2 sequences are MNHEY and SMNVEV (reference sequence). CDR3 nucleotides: TGTGCCAGCAGTAAAGCTCTAGCGGGGGTAGATACGCAGTATTTT. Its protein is CASSKALAGVDTQYF.

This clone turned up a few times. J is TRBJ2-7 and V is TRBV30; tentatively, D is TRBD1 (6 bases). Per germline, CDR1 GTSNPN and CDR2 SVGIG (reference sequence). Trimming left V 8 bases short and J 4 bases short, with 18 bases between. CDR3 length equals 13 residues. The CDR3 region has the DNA TGTGCCGGGTTATTCAGGGGATGGTACGAGCAGTACTTC. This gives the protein CAGLFRGWYEQYF. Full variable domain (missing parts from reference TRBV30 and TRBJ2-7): SQTIHQWPATLVQPVGSPLSLECTVEGTSNPNLYWYRQAAGRGLQLLFYSVGIGQISSEVPQNLSASRPQDRQFILSSKKLLLSDSGFYLCAGLFRGWYEQYFGPGTRLTVT.

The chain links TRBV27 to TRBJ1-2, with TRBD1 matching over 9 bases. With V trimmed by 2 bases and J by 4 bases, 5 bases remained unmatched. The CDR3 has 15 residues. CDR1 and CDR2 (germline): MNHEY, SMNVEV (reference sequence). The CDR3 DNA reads TGTGCCAGCAGTTTAATTCCGGACAGGGGCTATGGCTACACCTTC. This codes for CASSLIPDRGYGYTF.

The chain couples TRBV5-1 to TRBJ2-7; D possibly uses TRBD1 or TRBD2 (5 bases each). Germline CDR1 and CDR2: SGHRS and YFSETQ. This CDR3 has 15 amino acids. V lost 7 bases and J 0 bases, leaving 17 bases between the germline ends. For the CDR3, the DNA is TGCGCCAGCGCGACGGGACGCACATCCTCCTACGAGCAGTACTTC. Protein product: CASATGRTSSYEQYF.

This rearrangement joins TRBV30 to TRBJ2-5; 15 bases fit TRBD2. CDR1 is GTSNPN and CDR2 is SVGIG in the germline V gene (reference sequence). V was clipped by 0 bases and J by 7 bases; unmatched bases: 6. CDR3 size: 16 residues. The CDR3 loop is CAWSVPGLAGGWTQYF. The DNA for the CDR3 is TGTGCCTGGAGTGTACCGGGACTAGCGGGGGGCTGGACCCAGTACTTC.

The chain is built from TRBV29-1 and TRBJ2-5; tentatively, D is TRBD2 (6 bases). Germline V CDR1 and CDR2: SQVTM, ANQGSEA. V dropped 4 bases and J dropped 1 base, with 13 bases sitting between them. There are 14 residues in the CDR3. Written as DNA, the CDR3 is TGCAGCGTTGGGACTATGAACTTCCAAGAGACCCAGTACTTC. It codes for CSVGTMNFQETQYF.

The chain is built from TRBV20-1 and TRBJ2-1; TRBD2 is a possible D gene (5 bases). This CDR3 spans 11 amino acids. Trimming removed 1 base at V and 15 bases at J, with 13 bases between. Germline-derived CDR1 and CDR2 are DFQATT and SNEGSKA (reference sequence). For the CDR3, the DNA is TGCAGTGCTAGAGGAGGGTCGGGAAGGTTCTTC. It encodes CSARGGSGRFF.